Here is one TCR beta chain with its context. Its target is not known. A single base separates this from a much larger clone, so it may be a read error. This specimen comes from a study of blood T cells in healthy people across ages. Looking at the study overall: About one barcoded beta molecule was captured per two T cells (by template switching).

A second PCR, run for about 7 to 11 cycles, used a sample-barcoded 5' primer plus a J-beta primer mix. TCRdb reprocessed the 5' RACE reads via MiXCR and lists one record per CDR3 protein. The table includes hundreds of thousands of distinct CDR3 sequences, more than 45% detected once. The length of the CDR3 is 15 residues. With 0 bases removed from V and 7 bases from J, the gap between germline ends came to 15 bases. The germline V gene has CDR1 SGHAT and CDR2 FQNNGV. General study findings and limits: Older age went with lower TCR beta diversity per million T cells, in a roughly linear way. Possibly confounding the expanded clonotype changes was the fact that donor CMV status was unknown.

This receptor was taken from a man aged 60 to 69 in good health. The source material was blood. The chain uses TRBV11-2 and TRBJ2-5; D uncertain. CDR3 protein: CASSLELGVSRTQYF. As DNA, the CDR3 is TGTGCCAGCAGCTTAGAACTTGGCGTAAGCCGGACCCAGTACTTC.